This T cell receptor beta chain was obtained from a study of T cells in pancreatic ductal adenocarcinoma (dated by TCRdb to about 2017). Some background on the complete study: Seeking insight into the adaptive T-cell response that arises naturally, the researchers examined how many CD8+ T cells infiltrated tumors of resected pancreatic ductal adenocarcinoma, where they sat, and what features they had, alongside the same properties of suppressive cells. Broader findings and caveats from the paper: Since most pancreatic cancer patients present with inoperable disease, the resected cohort was skewed toward the minority of patients who had early-stage disease. Comparisons of clonality between tumor and blood may be biased toward lower diversity because tumors are enriched in CD45RO+ effector T cells rather than naive T cells. More total productive templates and around 7.2-fold more unique clonotypes were found in blood samples than in tumor samples. No significant difference in T-cell clonality was found between tumor and blood, with mean clonality of around 0.11 in tumors and around 0.069 in blood.

The pancreatic ductal adenocarcinoma patients who were selected had gone through surgery without receiving any neoadjuvant therapy. Peripheral blood was collected in heparin tubes, and PBMCs were isolated by histopaque density gradient and cryopreserved in around 9% DMSO. Using the DNeasy Blood and Tissue Kit with Proteinase K and RNase treatment, genomic DNA was extracted from over 5 PBMC and roughly ten flash-frozen tumor specimens. The CDR3 has 14 amino acids, counting the end cysteine and phenylalanine. The only DNA kept is the CDR3, 42 bases in frame from the first base. CDR1 LGHNA and CDR2 YSLEER were looked up in the germline V gene. Trimming at the junction amounts to 0 bases on V and 4 bases on J, and the germline ends lie 8 bases apart. The immunoSEQ hsTCRB kit was used to amplify TCR beta CDR3 regions from genomic DNA. High-throughput TRB CDR3 sequencing was performed on an Illumina HiSeq system. Turning to the authors' computational methods: Sequencing reads were analyzed with the immunoSEQ software, and nonproductive sequences with premature stops or frame-shifts were excluded. Clonality of the repertoire was calculated as one minus the Shannon entropy normalized by log2 of the number of unique productive sequences. Here the immuneACCESS table is served through TCRdb, limited to in-frame sequences with V and J called. Missing clones are a known gap in these copies; in checked studies unresolved V genes cover under half, and the rest lacks a known reason. D and trimming were read from the DNA, whereas the V and J calls and clone size are those reported in that table. The sample table shows 97,000 or so clones, and about 96% are seen once. The ten largest make up about 3.4% of the sample.

In the case of this clone: Its binding antigen is unknown. No much larger clonotype is one base removed from it; base qualities were not supplied.

This clonotype was sampled from a human donor with pancreatic ductal adenocarcinoma. Rearrangement joined TRBV4-3 to TRBJ2-3, and the D gene may be TRBD1, 6 bases matching. The sample comprised PBMCs. The CDR3 protein is CASSQDTGSDTQYF. The DNA sequence is TGCGCCAGCAGCCAAGATACAGGGTCAGATACGCAGTATTTT.